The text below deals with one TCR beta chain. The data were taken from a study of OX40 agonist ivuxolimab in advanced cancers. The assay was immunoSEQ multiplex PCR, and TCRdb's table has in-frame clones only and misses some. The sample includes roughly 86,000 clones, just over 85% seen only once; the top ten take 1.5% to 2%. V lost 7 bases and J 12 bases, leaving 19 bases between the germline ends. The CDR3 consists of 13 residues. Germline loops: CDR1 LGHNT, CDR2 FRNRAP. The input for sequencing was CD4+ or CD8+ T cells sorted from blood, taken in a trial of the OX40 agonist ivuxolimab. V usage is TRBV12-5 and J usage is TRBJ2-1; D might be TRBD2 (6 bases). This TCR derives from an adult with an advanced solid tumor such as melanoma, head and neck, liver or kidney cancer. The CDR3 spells CASAMEGGRGQFF. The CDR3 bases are TGTGCTAGTGCCATGGAGGGCGGCCGAGGGCAGTTCTTC.